This paragraph covers one T cell receptor (beta chain) sequence. This clone was counted a single time. There is no known antigen for this receptor. No base quality information exists; no much larger clone differs at one position. The method was the immunoSEQ multiplex PCR assay. A mixture of 60 forward primers for TCR Vbeta segments and 13 reverse primers for TCR Jbeta segments was used in the multiplex PCR. A multiplex PCR assay on genomic DNA amplified the CDR3 region of rearranged TCR beta genes. Amplified TCR beta libraries were sequenced as 87-base-pair reads on the Illumina HiSeq System. In the authors' own workflow: Across the 500 to 750 repertoires, a later analysis counted 60 million to 90 million unique TCR beta chains, some 11 million of which were shared by at least two donors. A nearest-neighbor algorithm error-corrected the raw reads and collapsed the reads into unique sequences, merging closely related sequences to remove PCR and sequencing errors. To assign V, D and J gene segments, CDR3 sequences were aligned to IMGT reference sequences. Each retained sequence needed at least a six-nucleotide match to both a V gene segment and a J gene segment. Rearrangements were called productive when the CDR3 lacked stop codons and stayed in frame with V and J; all others were non-productive. CDR3 was defined by IMGT convention, running from the second conserved V-encoded cysteine to the conserved J-encoded phenylalanine. Sequences without an unambiguous match to a single V gene segment were excluded from the earlier analysis of a few hundred of the donors. In an earlier analysis of approximately 590 of the donors, a V segment was called functional when productive rearrangements were above 56.7%, and segregating when the standard deviation between donors exceeded 5%. To diagnose cytomegalovirus status from the catalog of TCR beta chain sequences, a statistical classification framework was built. V and J gene assignment, in a later analysis, came from comparing TCR nucleotide sequences with IMGT/GENE-DB human TR gene sequences. The TCRdist pipeline was used in a later analysis to assign CDR3 sequences and most-parsimonious VDJ recombination scenarios. In a later analysis, every TCR beta chain was defined by the combination of its CDR3 amino acid sequence and its V-gene family, and reads without a unique V-gene family were dropped. In a later analysis, several hundred highly shared, low-generation-probability nucleotide sequences were removed to address suspected cross-contamination and a sequencing artifact. In a later analysis, a clonal expansion index was calculated for each public chain from normalized within-repertoire ranks of inferred template counts. Generation probabilities in a later analysis came from a VDJ recombination model fitted to out-of-frame rearrangements, and those results were checked against IGoR. In a later analysis, hypergeometric tests were used to score TCR-TCR, TCR-HLA and TCR-CMV co-occurrence, with a repertoire-size bias correction applied to TCR pairs. A later analysis estimated false discovery rates by permuting HLA or CMV assignments 20 times. In a later analysis, co-occurring TCRs were grouped with DBSCAN, and TCRdist sequence similarity was added when clustering was performed within HLA-allele-positive subsets. Repertoires with fewer than 30,000 or more than 120,000 public chains, plus five repertoires with anomalous nucleotide sharing, were excluded from co-occurrence clustering. Here the immuneACCESS table is served through TCRdb, limited to in-frame sequences with V and J called. Missing clones are a known gap in these copies; in checked studies unresolved V genes cover under half, and the rest lacks a known reason. V and J calls plus clone size are reproduced from that table; the DNA served to infer D and trimming. A total of roughly 170,000 clones appear in this sample, around 74% of them only once. About 2.3% of the sample belongs to the ten largest clones.

The cohort consisted of 650 to 700 healthy bone marrow donors. At the time of sampling, all cohort members were nominally healthy, though unrecorded immune exposures were likely present. The donor tested CMV seronegative and was one of the 352 seronegative cohort members. Each donor provided a peripheral blood sample, and peripheral blood mononuclear cells were used for TCR beta sequencing. Genomic DNA was extracted from the blood cell samples with the Qiagen DNeasy Blood Extraction Kit. The data derive from a study of cytomegalovirus exposure and HLA in healthy donors (dated by TCRdb to 2017 to 2019). In terms of the full investigation: According to an earlier analysis of several hundred of the donors, roughly 180 million T cells yielded 120 million or so unique TCR beta sequences and about 300 Gb of sequence data. Rather than drawing on any new phenotypic data, the later analysis identified candidate immune exposures from TCR beta sequences and the way those sequences occurred across donors. The number of typed donors differed by locus: about 620-640 for A, B, C, DRB1 and DQB1; approximately 540 for DQA1; around 580 for DPA1; and around 490 for DPB1. Alongside the repertoire data, information on donor age, sex, ethnicity and CMV serostatus was compiled. Using immunosequencing, the study profiled T cell repertoires from fewer than 700 subjects and related those repertoires to cytomegalovirus serostatus. To study patterns of TCR occurrence, a later analysis re-analyzed previously published TCR beta repertoires from 666 donors and added high-resolution HLA genotyping. Class I and class II HLA loci were covered by the typing at four-digit resolution. Among the roughly 400 genotyped donors, 75% to 90% belonged to the genetic ancestry cluster associated with self-reported Caucasian donors. Four to six DR-DQ haplotypes were handled as single units for association and clustering, since linkage in the cohort was strong. On average, about 200,000 unique TCR beta nucleotide sequences were sequenced per donor among some 430 genotyped donors of the cohort, with roughly 19% of those sequences being non-productive. Genome-wide SNP genotypes for about 55% of the roughly 670 donors were used in a later genetic analysis, which treated that subset as a discovery cohort. Every discovery cohort repertoire had been produced on one sequencing platform. The study combined high-throughput TCR immunosequencing, statistical association of individual TCRs with disease status, and machine learning to predict cytomegalovirus infection status. In an earlier analysis of 550 to 700 of the donors, high-throughput TCR beta sequencing was used to judge whether each TCR beta V gene segment behaved as functional or pseudogenic. The aim of the study was to test whether cataloging public T cell receptors could identify signatures of past pathogen exposure. Along with the roughly 700-subject first cohort, a separate validation cohort of roughly 110 different subjects was used. Approximately 310 gigabases of sequencing data and approximately 85 million unique TCR sequences were included in an early release covering roughly 600 HLA-typed donors.

Here is what the overall study found, with its caveats: In the study, some 160 TCR beta chains were listed as associated with cytomegalovirus. Immune exposure information for the cohort was limited to CMV serostatus. The classifier was reported to diagnose cytomegalovirus status with high specificity and sensitivity in both the original cohort and the validation cohort. Sequencing depth was assumed to be roughly uniform across donors in the presence/absence analyses, though that assumption may not hold. When HLA alleles, especially DR and DQ, strongly co-occurred, TCR associations were difficult to assign to individual alleles. A further reported finding was that TCR beta sequences accurately predicted the HLA-A and HLA-B alleles for most subjects in the first cohort. Compared with the approximately 720-donor mean, donors in an Asian-associated ancestry cluster had fewer N-insertions in productive TCRs, according to a later genetic analysis. An earlier analysis of approximately 500 of the donors showed that most TCR beta V segments appeared in productive rearrangements either about 87% or about 30% of the time, which broadly matched IMGT annotations. Compared with equally common non-associated chains, HLA-associated TCR beta chains in a later analysis were more clonally expanded and had lower generation probabilities. Because the 87-base-pair reads could not distinguish some IMGT-functional V segments, including TRBV6-2 and TRBV6-3, those segments were excluded. In this cohort, only TCR beta chains were sequenced, and detectable features were limited by the absence of alpha or paired-chain data. It was suggested by the authors that the approach could potentially be generalized to other disease states and immunological phenotypes. Because HLA typing was missing for some donors at each locus, association tests included only the typed subset. A later analysis found that most CMV-associated TCR beta chains appeared HLA-restricted, with HLA associations seemingly driven largely by CMV exposure. An association between a missense DCLRE1C variant and V-gene and J-gene trimming of TCR beta chains was found in a later genetic analysis and replicated in an independent cohort. According to a later analysis, TCR association rates differed among HLA loci, with DRB1 alleles showing the most associated TCRs and HLA-C alleles showing the fewest. Linkage disequilibrium might explain the correlated functional status among segregating V segments, but an unknown experimental factor could not be ruled out. A group of highly shared sequence variants was considered likely to be a technical artifact of the sequencing pipeline. In vitro tests confirmed that a few of the cytomegalovirus-associated TCR beta chains recognize cytomegalovirus antigens. Specific HLA alleles were associated with roughly 16,000 TCR beta sequences at a false discovery rate of 0.05 in a later analysis. While some public TCRs were present in many individuals, most TCR sequences turned up only very rarely across donors. A later analysis reported that several top co-occurrence clusters appeared linked to parvovirus B19, influenza, CMV and Epstein-Barr virus. Because counts were too low, under 20 rarely observed V segments, including chromosome 9 orphons, were left out of the earlier analysis of a few hundred of the donors.

After removal of 6 bases from V and 5 bases from J, the junction retains 6 bases not matched to a gene. The CDR3, from cysteine to phenylalanine, totals 14 residues. Only the CDR3 part of the read is kept: 42 bases, read in frame from the first base. CDR1 and CDR2, per the germline V gene, are LGHNT and FRNRAP. The source of this sequence is a female donor in good health and CMV-seronegative. Sequencing was performed on PBMCs. This receptor chain uses TRBV12-5 and TRBJ1-4; 7 of the junction bases match TRBD1. The nucleotide sequence reads TGTGCTAGTGGGAAGGGGACAGAGAATGAAAAACTGTTTTTT. It is translated as CASGKGTENEKLFF.